Listed below are T cell receptor beta chains from one sample, sequenced in a study of blood T cell repertoires in COVID-19. The assay was immunoSEQ multiplex PCR, and TCRdb's table has in-frame clones only and misses some. Of 300,000 to 400,000 clones detected, 85% to 90% appear once; the ten largest clones hold more than 0.9%. Sequenced material: PBMCs or T cells enriched from blood (not recorded which). All receptors derive from a woman aged 25-40 years with acute COVID-19. Both conserved end residues are part of each CDR3. The D gene is left open where the match is weak.

CASSVSSGRADEQFF	TRBV2	TRBD2	TRBJ2-1
CASSIQQGSYNEQFF	TRBV19	TRBD1	TRBJ2-1
CASRTVGTYEQYF	TRBV5-1	-	TRBJ2-7
CASSVGEVSYEQYF	TRBV9	-	TRBJ2-7
CASSPPGQRTSNEQFF	TRBV18	-	TRBJ2-1
CATQHPTNEKLFF	TRBV24-1	-	TRBJ1-4
CASSYGGTVYEQYF	TRBV6-5	-	TRBJ2-7
CASSRGQGELYEQYF	TRBV6-5	TRBD1	TRBJ2-7
CASSLQAAHYTF	TRBV28	-	TRBJ1-2
CASSSRAGVVQHEKLFF	TRBV5-1	-	TRBJ1-4
CASSQEVGTGGYEQYF	TRBV4-3	TRBD1	TRBJ2-7
CATSDLGASEEQYF	TRBV24-1	-	TRBJ2-7
CASSLYRKETQYF	TRBV5-1	-	TRBJ2-5
CASSVGTGSPRSEKLFF	TRBV9	TRBD1	TRBJ1-4
CASSERSRTSGATDTQYF	TRBV6-1	TRBD2	TRBJ2-3
CASSGWVSRRNEKLFF	TRBV2	-	TRBJ1-4
CASRDSTNSPLHF	TRBV5-1	-	TRBJ1-6
CASETQGNEQFF	TRBV5-5	-	TRBJ2-1
CASSIDSLNTGELFF	TRBV5-1	-	TRBJ2-2
CASSLAEYTEAFF	TRBV5-6	-	TRBJ1-1
CATSDSRLVGPNEQFF	TRBV24-1	-	TRBJ2-1
CAARRGLGQTYEQYF	TRBV30	-	TRBJ2-7
CASSRAGQDDSPLHF	TRBV19	TRBD1	TRBJ1-6
CASKRQGAGWQPQHF	TRBV27	TRBD1	TRBJ1-5
CASSLGQGGYSEKLFF	TRBV7-6	-	TRBJ1-4
CAISRTDNSPLHF	TRBV10-3	-	TRBJ1-6
CASSEGGAQPQHF	TRBV2	-	TRBJ1-5
CSSTTPRTGQGDTGELFF	TRBV12-1	-	TRBJ2-2
CASSELMRRQPQHF	TRBV4-1	-	TRBJ1-5
CASSFETRRTADEKLFF	TRBV6-2/TRBV6-3	-	TRBJ1-4
CASSPWGLAGGSSYNEQFF	TRBV18	TRBD2	TRBJ2-1
CASSRGAGRANEKLFF	TRBV18	-	TRBJ1-4
CASSLDTSGGAYEQYF	TRBV5-1	TRBD2	TRBJ2-7
CASSPSGEEKLFF	TRBV7-2	-	TRBJ1-4
CASSQGQGSDQPQHF	TRBV13	TRBD1	TRBJ1-5
CASSATGDRGYTF	TRBV5-1	TRBD1	TRBJ1-2
CASSLAWLAGPSYNEQFF	TRBV7-8	TRBD2	TRBJ2-1
CASSLGQGRNEQFF	TRBV5-1	TRBD1	TRBJ2-1
CASSYQGSRTEAFF	TRBV6-5	-	TRBJ1-1
CASSARQTPLAGELYNEQFF	TRBV9	TRBD2	TRBJ2-1
CASSVSGGASYNEQFF	TRBV7-9	TRBD2	TRBJ2-1
CATSRGQEPPYEQYF	TRBV15	TRBD1	TRBJ2-7
CASSLVGQGVEKLFF	TRBV5-1	TRBD1	TRBJ1-4
CAWTRTDYFSYEQYF	TRBV30	-	TRBJ2-7
CASSGGQGSYEQYF	TRBV5-5	TRBD1	TRBJ2-7
CASRGTGPDRAEAFF	TRBV19	TRBD1	TRBJ1-1
CASSGQITFYLYGYTF	TRBV6-2/TRBV6-3	-	TRBJ1-2
CASSATSNTEAFF	TRBV5-4	-	TRBJ1-1
CASSPRGFNEQFF	TRBV18	-	TRBJ2-1
CASRRTDPEIRRSHNEQFF	TRBV21-1	-	TRBJ2-1